This entry describes one TCR beta chain. Its target is not known. The germline CDR1 and CDR2 sequences are MGHDK and SYGVNS. V shed 4 bases and J 3 bases; nucleotides not matched to a gene: 3. This CDR3 spans 13 amino acids. These data come from a study of cytomegalovirus exposure and HLA in healthy donors. Study-level background: In an earlier analysis, 90 million to 130 million unique TCR beta sequences were found from some 200 million T cells. Findings of the study overall: TRBV6-2, TRBV6-3 and other indistinguishable V segments were excluded. The classifier reportedly diagnosed cytomegalovirus status with high sensitivity and specificity. For TCR beta chains, V- and J-gene trimming was later linked to a missense DCLRE1C variant.

Researchers ran the PCR with 60 Vbeta and 13 Jbeta primers. Clones were read by immunoSEQ multiplex PCR, and TCRdb kept only the in-frame ones, dropping some. The table records more than 90,000 clones, approximately 81% of them present only once. The chain carries TRBV25-1 and TRBJ2-7, with 7 bases lining up with TRBD2. This receptor was obtained from a woman aged 18-35 years in good health and CMV-seropositive. Input material: PBMCs. The CDR3 loop is CASSGGGYYEQYF. The CDR3 bases are TGTGCCAGCAGTGGGGGGGGGTACTACGAGCAGTACTTC.